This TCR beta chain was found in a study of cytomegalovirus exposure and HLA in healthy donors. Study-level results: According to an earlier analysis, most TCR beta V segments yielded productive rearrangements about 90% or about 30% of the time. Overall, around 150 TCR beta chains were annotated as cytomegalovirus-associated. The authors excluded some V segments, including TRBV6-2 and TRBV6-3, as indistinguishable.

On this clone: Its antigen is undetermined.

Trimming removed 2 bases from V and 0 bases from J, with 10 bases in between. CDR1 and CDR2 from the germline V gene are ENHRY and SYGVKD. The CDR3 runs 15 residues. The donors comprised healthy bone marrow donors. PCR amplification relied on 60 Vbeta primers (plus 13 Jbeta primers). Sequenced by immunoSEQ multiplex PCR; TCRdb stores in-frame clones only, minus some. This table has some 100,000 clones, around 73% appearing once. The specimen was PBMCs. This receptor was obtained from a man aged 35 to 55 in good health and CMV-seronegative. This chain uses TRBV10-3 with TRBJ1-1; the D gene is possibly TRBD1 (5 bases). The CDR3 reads CAISEEWGVNTEAFF. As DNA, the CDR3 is TGTGCCATCAGTGAGGAGTGGGGGGTGAACACTGAAGCTTTCTTT.